This note documents a single TCR beta chain sequence. Using immunoSEQ multiplex PCR, the repertoire was profiled, and TCRdb retains in-frame clones only, with some absent. The sample shows 75,000 to 100,000 clones, more than 75% of them seen only once. The sample belongs to a study of graft-versus-host responses after intestinal transplantation. From germline, CDR1 is MRHNA and CDR2 SNTAGT. This CDR3 is built from 16 residues. The V gene end was trimmed by 7 bases and the J gene end by 4 bases; junction bases not matched to a gene: 12. The TCR comes from a human patient who received an intestinal transplant, so some T cells may come from the graft donor. This chain links TRBV6-4 with TRBJ1-1; 10 bases line up with TRBD1. The input for sequencing was PBMCs, taken 255 days after intestinal transplant. The CDR3 DNA sequence: TGTGCCAGCAAGGAGACAGGGGGCTTTACCGTCACTGAAGCTTTCTTT. Protein: CASKETGGFTVTEAFF.